This T cell receptor (beta chain) comes out of a study of circulating and synovial CD4+ cells in juvenile arthritis. Whole-study results and caveats: Compared with bulk blood, circulating pathogenic-like lymphocytes shared substantially more CDR3 sequences with synovial T cells. Bulk blood CD4 samples held at least an order of magnitude more or fewer genomes than CPL.

This CDR3 comprises 16 residues. CDR1 and CDR2 (germline): MDHEN, SYDVKM. V was cut by 5 bases and J by 0 bases, with 13 bases left in between. This clone was observed once. Antigen: not known. Sequencing used immunoSEQ multiplex PCR; TCRdb keeps in-frame clones, though not all of them. This sample has 30,000 to 40,000 clones, with roughly 95% found just once. The receptor was derived from a human donor with juvenile idiopathic arthritis. The chain uses TRBV28 and TRBJ2-2, with D maybe TRBD1 (5 bases). Sample: CD4+ T cells from blood. The DNA of the CDR3 is TGTGCCAGCAGTCCTCTCCAGGGTTCGAACACCGGGGAGCTGTTTTTT. Translating it yields CASSPLQGSNTGELFF. Full variable domain (outside the CDR3, taken from reference TRBV28 and TRBJ2-2): DVKVTQSSRYLVKRTGEKVFLECVQDMDHENMFWYRQDPGLGLRLIYFSYDVKMKEKGDIPEGYSVSREKKERFSLILESASTNQTSMYLCASSPLQGSNTGELFFGEGSRLTVL.